The following is a T cell receptor (beta chain) sequence with its context. The sample's time point: sample taken at primary tumor resection. The V end lost 0 bases, the J end lost 5 bases, and 8 bases lay between the germline ends. The CDR3 spans 13 residues. Per the germline V gene, CDR1 is SGDLS and CDR2 is YYNGEE. This record comes from a study of spatial heterogeneity in lung cancer. Using its own MiXCR run on the 5' RACE reads, TCRdb lists one record per CDR3 protein. Here the sample spans 60,000 or so distinct CDR3 sequences, approximately 6.3% being singletons. This specimen was PBMCs, taken at surgery. This receptor was obtained from a female donor with early-stage non-small cell lung cancer. V usage is TRBV9 and J usage is TRBJ1-1; possibly TRBD1 for D (5 bases). The CDR3 here is CASSVGQSTEAFF. The CDR3, as DNA: TGTGCCAGCAGCGTAGGACAGTCGACTGAAGCTTTCTTT.